The rows below give T cell receptor beta chains drawn from one sample of a study of blood T cell repertoires in COVID-19. Repertoires were generated with immunoSEQ multiplex PCR, while TCRdb's copy carries only in-frame clones and drops some. The sample shows about 89,000 clones, roughly 87% of them seen only once. The sample taken for sequencing was peripheral blood. Every receptor here comes from a male donor with acute or convalescent COVID-19. Both conserved end residues are part of each CDR3. Fields, in order: clone size, V gene, D gene, J gene, CDR3 protein, CDR3 DNA. D genes are given only for firm matches. The size field is filled for only some rows; it gives once, few, many or a size class.

-	TRBV7-9	-	TRBJ2-1	CASSLNPRVDEQFF	TGTGCCAGCAGCTTAAATCCCAGGGTCGATGAGCAGTTCTTC
-	TRBV6-5	-	TRBJ1-2	CASSRGENNYGYTF	TGTGCCAGCAGCAGGGGAGAGAATAACTATGGCTACACCTTC
-	TRBV6-6	TRBD2	TRBJ2-7	CASRLREAYFYEQYF	TGTGCCAGCAGACTCCGGGAGGCTTATTTTTACGAGCAGTACTTC
-	TRBV7-2	-	TRBJ2-2	CASSPGHRRNTGELFF	TGTGCCAGCAGCCCTGGACATCGCCGGAACACCGGGGAGCTGTTTTTT
-	TRBV6-2/TRBV6-3	-	TRBJ1-1	CASSYVSGGTEAFF	TGTGCCAGCAGTTACGTCTCGGGAGGCACTGAAGCTTTCTTT
-	TRBV6-5	TRBD1	TRBJ2-2	CASSGQGASAGELFF	TGTGCCAGCAGCGGACAGGGGGCTTCGGCCGGGGAGCTGTTTTTT
-	TRBV7-9	-	TRBJ1-1	CASSLGAGITEAFF	TGTGCCAGCAGCTTAGGAGCAGGGATCACTGAAGCTTTCTTT
-	TRBV5-4	TRBD1	TRBJ2-5	CASSLADRVGETQYF	TGTGCCAGCAGCTTGGCCGACAGGGTTGGAGAGACCCAGTACTTC
-	TRBV5-1	TRBD1	TRBJ2-7	CASSTSGTAFYEQYF	TGCGCCAGCAGCACCTCCGGGACAGCTTTCTACGAGCAGTACTTC
-	TRBV3-1/TRBV3-2	TRBD1	TRBJ2-5	CASSHWTGGPQETQYF	TGTGCCAGCAGCCATTGGACAGGGGGGCCGCAAGAGACCCAGTACTTC
-	TRBV5-4	-	TRBJ2-1	CASSLESRGSSNEQFF	TGTGCCAGCAGCTTGGAGAGCAGGGGATCGAGCAATGAGCAGTTCTTC
once	TRBV5-4	TRBD2	TRBJ2-3	CASTLRRLAGGLHTDTQYF	TGTGCCAGCACCCTCCGGAGACTAGCGGGGGGCCTCCACACAGATACGCAGTATTTT
-	TRBV5-8	TRBD2	TRBJ2-3	CASSTPGLAGGPRTQYF	TGTGCCAGCAGCACTCCTGGACTAGCGGGGGGGCCGCGAACGCAGTATTTT
-	TRBV7-3	-	TRBJ2-2	CASSFAGQNTGELFF	TGTGCCAGCAGCTTTGCCGGACAAAACACCGGGGAGCTGTTTTTT
-	TRBV5-4	TRBD1	TRBJ2-7	CASSLPGQGLYEQYF	TGTGCCAGCAGCTTACCGGGACAGGGGCTTTACGAGCAGTACTTC
once	TRBV5-4	TRBD2	TRBJ2-7	CASSRTGGSYEQYF	TGTGCCAGCAGCCGAACGGGAGGCTCCTACGAGCAGTACTTC
-	TRBV20-1	-	TRBJ2-7	CSASSGNLREQYF	TGCAGTGCTAGTTCGGGGAACCTACGAGAGCAGTACTTC
-	TRBV6-1	-	TRBJ1-1	CASSEIPHRVEGAFF	TGTGCCAGCAGTGAAATCCCCCACAGAGTCGAGGGAGCTTTCTTT
-	TRBV6-5	-	TRBJ1-1	CASSNRVGTEAFF	TGTGCCAGCAGTAACAGGGTTGGCACTGAAGCTTTCTTT
-	TRBV29-1	-	TRBJ2-2	CSVDTGNTGELFF	TGCAGCGTTGACACAGGGAACACCGGGGAGCTGTTTTTT
-	TRBV3-1/TRBV3-2	TRBD2	TRBJ2-3	CASSQGGTSGGGDTQYF	TGTGCCAGCAGCCAAGGTGGGACTAGCGGGGGGGGAGATACGCAGTATTTT
-	TRBV4-1	-	TRBJ1-1	CASSQDELFYTEAFF	TGCGCCAGCAGCCAAGATGAACTGTTTTACACTGAAGCTTTCTTT
-	TRBV5-1	TRBD1	TRBJ1-6	CASSSGQGDSPLHF	TGCGCCAGCAGCTCGGGACAGGGGGATTCACCCCTCCACTTT
-	TRBV27	TRBD1	TRBJ1-5	CASHRWTGANQPQHF	TGTGCCAGCCACCGATGGACAGGGGCGAATCAGCCCCAGCATTTT
-	TRBV5-1	-	TRBJ1-4	CASSRGQTSTNEKLFF	TGCGCCAGCAGCAGAGGACAGACTTCAACTAATGAAAAACTGTTTTTT
-	TRBV2	-	TRBJ1-1	CASSSHRFPGETEAFF	TGTGCCAGCAGTTCGCACAGGTTCCCGGGGGAAACTGAAGCTTTCTTT
-	TRBV30	TRBD1	TRBJ2-5	CAWWLGQTFGETQYF	TGTGCCTGGTGGTTGGGACAGACCTTCGGGGAGACCCAGTACTTC
-	TRBV19	TRBD1	TRBJ1-5	CASTQQGARNQPQHF	TGTGCCAGTACCCAACAGGGGGCTCGCAATCAGCCCCAGCATTTT
-	TRBV28	TRBD2	TRBJ2-5	CASSFGTSLETQYF	TGTGCCAGCAGTTTCGGGACTAGCTTAGAGACCCAGTACTTC
once	TRBV2	-	TRBJ1-1	CASRDSNTEAFF	TGTGCCAGCAGGGACAGCAACACTGAAGCTTTCTTT
-	TRBV6-1	TRBD2	TRBJ2-3	CASRHGGSTDTQYF	TGTGCCAGCAGACACGGGGGGTCCACAGATACGCAGTATTTT
-	TRBV5-3	TRBD1	TRBJ1-2	CARSRTGGLFYGYTF	TGTGCCAGAAGCAGAACAGGGGGCTTGTTCTATGGCTACACCTTC
-	TRBV28	-	TRBJ1-6	CASRPLRGANSPLHF	TGTGCCAGCAGGCCCCTCCGGGGGGCCAATTCACCCCTCCACTTT
-	TRBV6-6	TRBD1	TRBJ2-7	CASRLDRATYEQYF	TGTGCCAGCCGCCTGGACAGGGCGACCTACGAGCAGTACTTC
-	TRBV4-2	TRBD1	TRBJ1-3	CASSQMGQRASGNTIYF	TGTGCCAGCAGCCAGATGGGACAGCGGGCCTCTGGAAACACCATATATTTT
-	TRBV24-1	TRBD1	TRBJ1-5	CATSRDRNQPQHF	TGTGCCACCAGTCGGGACAGAAATCAGCCCCAGCATTTT
-	TRBV3-1/TRBV3-2	-	TRBJ1-2	CASSQATDYGYTF	TGTGCCAGCAGCCAAGCGACAGACTATGGCTACACCTTC
-	TRBV6-5	TRBD1	TRBJ2-7	CASSYSRDRGYEQYF	TGTGCCAGCAGTTACTCGCGAGACAGGGGTTACGAGCAGTACTTC
-	TRBV19	TRBD2	TRBJ2-7	CASSIRGESYEQYF	TGTGCCAGTAGTATTCGGGGGGAGAGCTACGAGCAGTACTTC
-	TRBV5-1	-	TRBJ2-5	CASSLYAGQTETQYF	TGCGCCAGCAGCTTGTATGCAGGGCAAACGGAGACCCAGTACTTC
-	TRBV2	-	TRBJ2-5	CASSVSPRGETQYF	TGTGCCAGCAGTGTGTCCCCGCGGGGAGAGACCCAGTACTTC